The clone carrying this T cell receptor (beta chain) was observed a handful of times. This record comes from a study of regulatory T cells in long-lasting Graves disease. Indicated time point: persistent/refractory GD, antithyroid drugs over 5 years with positive TRAb. After RNA was extracted from PBMCs, the TCR library was made from it. Arm-PCR with iRepertoire HTBI primers amplified the CDR3 regions for these TCR beta libraries. TCRdb ran MiXCR on the multiplex PCR reads and lists one entry per CDR3 protein. The table has 350,000 to 500,000 distinct CDR3 sequences, roughly 23% seen once; the top ten hold 14%. CDR1 is DFQATT and CDR2 is SNEGSKA in the germline V gene (reference sequence). There are 13 residues in the CDR3. The V end was cut by 4 bases, the J end by 3 bases, with 12 bases between.

This receptor was obtained from a female donor with Graves disease. This material consisted of peripheral blood mononuclear cells (PBMCs), taken when the disease was refractory, from a patient treated with antithyroid drugs. The chain has TRBV20-1 and TRBJ1-2; D is perhaps TRBD1 (5 bases). The CDR3 DNA reads TGCAGTGCTAAGGGCAGGGAGGACTATGGCTACACCTTC. Residues: CSAKGREDYGYTF.